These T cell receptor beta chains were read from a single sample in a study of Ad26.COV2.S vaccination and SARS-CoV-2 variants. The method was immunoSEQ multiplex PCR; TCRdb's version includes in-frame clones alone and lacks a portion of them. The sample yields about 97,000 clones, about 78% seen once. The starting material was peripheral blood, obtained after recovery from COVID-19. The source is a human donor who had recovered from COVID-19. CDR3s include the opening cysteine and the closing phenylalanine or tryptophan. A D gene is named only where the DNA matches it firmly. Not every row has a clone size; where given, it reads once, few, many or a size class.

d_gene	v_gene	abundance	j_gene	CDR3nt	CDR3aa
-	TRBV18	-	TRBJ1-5	TGTGCCAGCTCAGGCACAAATCAGCCCCAGCATTTT	CASSGTNQPQHF
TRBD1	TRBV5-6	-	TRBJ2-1	TGTGCCAGCAGCTTGGGTCTAACAGGGGAGTCCTACAATGAGCAGTTCTTC	CASSLGLTGESYNEQFF
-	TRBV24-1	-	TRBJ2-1	TGTGCCACCAGTGATACGAACAGGTACAATGAGCAGTTCTTC	CATSDTNRYNEQFF
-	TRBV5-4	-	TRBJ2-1	TGTGCCAGCAGCGCTCTAGCTGAACGGCTGAGTGAGCAGTTCTTC	CASSALAERLSEQFF
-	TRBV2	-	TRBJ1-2	TGTGCCAGCAGTGGCTTGGACATGAGTGGCTACACCTTC	CASSGLDMSGYTF
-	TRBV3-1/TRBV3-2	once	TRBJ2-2	TGTGCCAGCAGCCAAGCCACCACCGGGGAGCTGTTTTTT	CASSQATTGELFF
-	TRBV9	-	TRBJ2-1	TGTGCCAGCAGCGTATCCAATGAGCAGTTCTTC	CASSVSNEQFF
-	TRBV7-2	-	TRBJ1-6	TGTGCCAGCAGCCAGACGAGATTATTGAGTACTCTCCACTTT	CASSQTRLLSTLHF
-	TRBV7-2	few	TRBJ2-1	TGTGCCAGTAAAGCGGTTAGCTCCTACAATGAGCAGTTCTTC	CASKAVSSYNEQFF
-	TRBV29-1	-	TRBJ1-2	TGCAGCGTTAAAGAGATATTTAGTAAGGGGGGTGGGGATGGCTACACCTTC	CSVKEIFSKGGGDGYTF
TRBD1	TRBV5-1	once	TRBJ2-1	TGCGCCAGCAGCTCAACCGGGACAGGGATGGTCAGTGAGCAGTTCTTC	CASSSTGTGMVSEQFF
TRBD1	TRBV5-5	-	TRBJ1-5	TGTGCCAGCAGCTTAATGGGGGACAGCTATCAGCCCCAGCATTTT	CASSLMGDSYQPQHF
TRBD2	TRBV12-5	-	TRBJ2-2	TGTGCTAGTGCCGGGGGGGGAGTTGGACCCAACACCGGGGAGCTGTTTTTT	CASAGGGVGPNTGELFF
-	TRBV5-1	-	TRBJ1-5	TGCGCCAGCAGCTTGGCTCGGGGCACAGGTCAGCCCCAGCATTTT	CASSLARGTGQPQHF
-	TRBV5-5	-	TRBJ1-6	TGTGCCAGCAGCGGGGACGGCGCGGGTTCACCCCTCCACTTT	CASSGDGAGSPLHF
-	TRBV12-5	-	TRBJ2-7	TGTGCTAGTGGTTCACAGCTGGAGGGGGGCAAAACCTACGAGCAGTACTTC	CASGSQLEGGKTYEQYF
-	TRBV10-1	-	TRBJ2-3	TGCGCCAGCAGTGATGTCGGGGGGCTGACGGGAGATACGCAGTATTTT	CASSDVGGLTGDTQYF
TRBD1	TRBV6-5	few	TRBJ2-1	TGTGCCAGCAGTTCATTAGACAGGGGGCCCTACAATGAGCAGTTCTTC	CASSSLDRGPYNEQFF
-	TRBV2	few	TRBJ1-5	TGTGCCAGCAGCAGGGGCCGAAATCAGCCCCAGCATTTT	CASSRGRNQPQHF
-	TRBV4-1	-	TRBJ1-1	TGCGCCAGCAGCTATGGCCGGGACACTGAAGCTTTCTTT	CASSYGRDTEAFF
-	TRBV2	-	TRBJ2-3	TGTGCCAGCATCAGGGTTTTCGGAGATACGCAGTATTTT	CASIRVFGDTQYF
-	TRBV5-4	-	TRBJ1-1	TGTGCCAGCAGCACCCAGGTGGGGACTGAAGCTTTCTTT	CASSTQVGTEAFF
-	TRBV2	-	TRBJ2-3	TGTGCCACAAGTGGCGACAGTCCTCTCACAGATACGCAGTATTTT	CATSGDSPLTDTQYF
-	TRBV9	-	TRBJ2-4	TGTGCCAGCAGCGTAGAGGAGGGTGACATTCAGTACTTC	CASSVEEGDIQYF
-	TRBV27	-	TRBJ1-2	TGTGCCAGCGGGGGGGCTATAGGCTACACCTTC	CASGGAIGYTF
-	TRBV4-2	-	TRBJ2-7	TGTGCCAGCAGCCAAGAAGGTAAGTGTCGGGGGCCCTCCTACGAGCAGTACTTC	CASSQEGKCRGPSYEQYF
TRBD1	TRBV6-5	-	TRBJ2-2	TGTGCCAGCAGAAATCAGGGGGCGAGTACCGGGGAGCTGTTTTTT	CASRNQGASTGELFF
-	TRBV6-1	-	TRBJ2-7	TGTGCCAGCAGTGAACGTAGCTACCAGCAGTACTTC	CASSERSYQQYF
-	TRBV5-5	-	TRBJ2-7	TGTGCCAGCAGCGCCGGGACGGAAGCCTCCTACGAGCAGTACTTC	CASSAGTEASYEQYF
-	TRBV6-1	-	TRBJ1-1	TGTGCCAGCAGTGAAGCATCTCCGGGGATGAACACTGAAGCTTTCTTT	CASSEASPGMNTEAFF
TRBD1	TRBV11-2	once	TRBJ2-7	TGTGCCAGCAGCTTAGGTCAGGGGGACGAGCAGTACTTC	CASSLGQGDEQYF
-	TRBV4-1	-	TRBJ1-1	TGCGCCAGCAGCTACCGGGACACTTCGAACACTGAAGCTTTCTTT	CASSYRDTSNTEAFF
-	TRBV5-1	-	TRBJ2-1	TGCGCCAGCAGCCAAGATACCGGGACGATCTATGAGCAGTTCTTC	CASSQDTGTIYEQFF
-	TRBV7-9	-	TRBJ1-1	TGTGCCAGCAGCACAGGACGCTCGAACACTGAAGCTTTCTTT	CASSTGRSNTEAFF
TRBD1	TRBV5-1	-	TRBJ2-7	TGCGCCAGCAGCTTGAATGGGGGACAGGGGACCTACGAGCAGTACTTC	CASSLNGGQGTYEQYF
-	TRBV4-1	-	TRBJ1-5	TGCGCCAGCAGCCAAGATGAAACAGCTACCTCCTCACCCCAGCATTTT	CASSQDETATSSPQHF